The present T cell receptor (beta chain) was sequenced within a study of sequential checkpoint blockade in melanoma (dated 2019 in TCRdb). A note on the overall study: Using 1:1 randomization, the trial assigned patients either to first-line nivolumab followed by ipilimumab (arm A) or to ipilimumab followed by nivolumab (arm B). Both trial sequences were followed by maintenance nivolumab. On the study overall, not on this receptor specifically: The model for predicting response that combines TCR metrics with mutation burden needs to be validated in larger, independent patient cohorts.

Note on this clone: Its antigen target is currently unknown. The sample holds no much larger clone one base away, and base qualities are not on file.

Reading from cysteine to phenylalanine, the CDR3 counts 16 amino acids. Here the CDR3 DNA is all that survives: 48 bases in frame from base 1. CDR1 and CDR2, per the germline V gene (reference sequence), are LNHNV and YYDKDF. The V and J ends are trimmed by 5 bases and 0 bases, leaving 15 bases between them. The label giving this sample's treatment or condition can be read as: randomized to nivolumab then ipilimumab (arm A) or the reverse (arm B). None of the trial patients had been given prior DNA-damaging chemotherapy. On a FACS Aria II flow cytometer, live CD3+CD8+ cells that were negative for CD19 and CD56 were sorted from thawed PBMCs. Samples were obtained from patients with melanoma enrolled in CheckMate 064, a randomized, open-label phase II trial of sequential checkpoint blockade. Peripheral blood mononuclear cells were collected by leukapheresis, purified using Ficoll-Paque, and frozen in human serum containing roughly 9.4% DMSO. Immediately after sorting, the purity of sorted blood CD3+CD8+ cells was verified to be >98%, after which DNA was extracted.

The immunoSEQ Assay was used to immunosequence TCRbeta CDR3 regions from genomic DNA. Before high-throughput sequencing, the genomic DNA was amplified using bias-controlled multiplex PCR. Regarding the original processing steps: To quantify the absolute abundance of each unique TCRbeta CDR3 region, the sequences were collapsed and filtered. Clonality was defined as 1 minus Pielou's evenness and was calculated using productive rearrangements only. A previously published method was used to identify clones whose frequencies were significantly greater in on-treatment samples than in baseline samples. The table comes from immuneACCESS by way of TCRdb, which keeps in-frame sequences with V and J called. Part of the clones is missing from these tables; in studies checked, under half for an unresolved V gene and the rest for unknown reasons. V, J and clone size are those of that table, while D and trimming were read from the DNA. Counted in this sample were roughly 34,000 clones; about 88% of them appeared once. The top ten clonotypes cover approximately 23% of the sample.

The receptor was derived from a human donor with melanoma. The sequences come from CD8+ T cells sorted from blood (inferred from file names), collected from a patient given nivolumab and ipilimumab in sequence. The chain is made from TRBV15 and TRBJ2-3, and the D gene may be TRBD1, 5 bases matching. The nucleotide sequence reads TGTGCCACCAGCTCAGGGCGGTACGTTAGCACAGATACGCAGTATTTT. Its coded protein is CATSSGRYVSTDTQYF.